A single sample is the source of the 32 T cell receptor beta chains below, sequenced in a study of cytomegalovirus exposure and HLA in healthy donors. The PCR ran on 60 Vbeta and 13 Jbeta primers. Sequenced by immunoSEQ multiplex PCR; TCRdb stores in-frame clones only, minus some. The sample contains a few hundred thousand clones, roughly 80% of which appear only once. Sample: PBMCs. These receptors originate from a woman in her 30s in good health and CMV-seronegative.

The rearrangement joins TRBV5-1 to TRBJ2-3, with D maybe TRBD2 (6 bases). Germline V lookup: CDR1 SGHRS, CDR2 YFSETQ. The CDR3 consists of 13 residues. The ends were cut back, 2 bases at V and 5 bases at J, with 9 bases in the middle. In nucleotides, the CDR3 is TGCGCCAGCAGCTTATCTAGCGTAGATACGCAGTATTTT. Residues: CASSLSSVDTQYF. Full variable domain (outside the CDR3, taken from reference TRBV5-1 and TRBJ2-3): KAGVTQTPRYLIKTRGQQVTLSCSPISGHRSVSWYQQTPGQGLQFLFEYFSETQRNKGNFPGRFSGRQFSNSRSEMNVSTLELGDSALYLCASSLSSVDTQYFGPGTRLTVL.

J is TRBJ2-7 and V is TRBV6-6, with 7 nucleotides matching TRBD2. CDR1 is MNHNY, CDR2 SVGAGI, per germline (reference sequence). V dropped 0 bases and J dropped 4; count of bases not matched to a gene: 9. This CDR3 region has 16 residues. The CDR3 spells CASSYSRNGGGYEQYF. In nucleotides, the CDR3 is TGTGCCAGCAGTTACTCGAGGAATGGCGGGGGTTACGAGCAGTACTTC.

V is TRBV7-2 and J is TRBJ2-1, with TRBD2 matching 8 bases. V shed 1 base, J shed 9 bases, and the junction held 8 bases outside the gene matches. The CDR3 is made up of 15 amino acids. Germline CDR1 is SGHTA and CDR2 is FQGNSA. CDR3 coding DNA: TGTGCCAGCAGCTTAGTCGGGGGGGCCCTAGGTGAGCAGTTCTTC. Protein: CASSLVGGALGEQFF. Drawing the rest from reference TRBV7-2 and TRBJ2-1, the complete variable domain is GAGVSQSPSNKVTEKGKDVELRCDPISGHTALYWYRQSLGQGLEFLIYFQGNSAPDKSGLPSDRFSAERTGGSVSTLTIQRTQQEDSAVYLCASSLVGGALGEQFFGPGTRLTVL.

The chain is built from TRBV9 and TRBJ2-3; D call uncertain. The germline V and J ends were trimmed by 0 bases and 2 bases, with 7 bases remaining between them. The CDR3 is made up of 14 amino acids. Looked up from germline, CDR1 is SGDLS and CDR2 is YYNGEE. The CDR3 DNA is TGTGCCAGCAGCGTAGGGCGGTACACAGATACGCAGTATTTT. Translation gives CASSVGRYTDTQYF. Variable domain in full (rest from reference TRBV9 and TRBJ2-3): DSGVTQTPKHLITATGQRVTLRCSPRSGDLSVYWYQQSLDQGLQFLIQYYNGEERAKGNILERFSAQQFPDLHSELNLSSLELGDSALYFCASSVGRYTDTQYFGPGTRLTVL.

This chain uses TRBV7-3 with TRBJ2-1, with D maybe TRBD2 (6 bases). The V end was cut by 0 bases, the J end by 3 bases, with 9 bases between. The CDR3 runs to 15 residues. Germline assignment: CDR1 SGHTA and CDR2 FQGTGA. As DNA, the CDR3 is TGTGCCAGCAGCTTAACTTCCGGGGGCTACAATGAGCAGTTCTTC. It is translated as CASSLTSGGYNEQFF.

The chain couples TRBV29-1 to TRBJ2-7, with D maybe TRBD1 (5 bases). The CDR3 has 13 amino acids. Trimming shortened V by 7 bases and J by 5 bases, and 18 bases separated the two germline ends. Germline CDR1 reads SQVTM; CDR2 reads ANQGSEA. DNA for the CDR3: TGCAGCGCATTACAGGTTTTTGGTGACGAGCAGTACTTC. It is translated as CSALQVFGDEQYF.

The DNA for the CDR3 is TGCGCCAGCAGCCGCAGATCCGGGACTAGCGGCACAGATACGCAGTATTTT. Its protein is CASSRRSGTSGTDTQYF. The chain has TRBV4-1 and TRBJ2-3; TRBD2 aligns across 10 bases. CDR3 size: 17 residues. Germline CDR1 and CDR2: MGHRA and YSYEKL. V was clipped by 4 bases and J by 1 base; unmatched bases: 8.

The chain couples TRBV13 to TRBJ2-1; 8 nucleotides agree with TRBD2. J was trimmed by 0 bases and V by 5 bases; bases with no gene match: 9. The CDR3 runs to 17 residues. In germline, CDR1 is PRHDT, CDR2 FYEKMQ (reference sequence). CDR3 nucleotide sequence: TGTGCCAGCAGCCCTCCGTCCGGGACTAGCTCCTACAATGAGCAGTTCTTC. This encodes CASSPPSGTSSYNEQFF.

The chain employs TRBV10-3 and TRBJ2-3, with 10 positions matching TRBD2. Trimming removed 10 bases from V and 5 bases from J; junction bases left unmatched: 12. The CDR3 runs 15 residues. In germline, CDR1 is ENHRY, CDR2 SYGVKD. The CDR3: CATGPGGTSVDTQYF. CDR3 nucleotide sequence: TGTGCCACGGGACCCGGGGGGACTAGCGTAGATACGCAGTATTTT.

The CDR3 nucleotides read TGCGCCAGCAGCCCGTACAGGGGCGCTAATGAAAAACTGTTTTTT. The encoded protein is CASSPYRGANEKLFF. V usage is TRBV5-1 and J usage is TRBJ1-4, with 7 bases matching TRBD1. This CDR3 region has 15 residues. V shed 4 bases, J shed 3 bases, and the junction held 6 bases outside the gene matches. CDR1 is SGHRS, CDR2 YFSETQ, per germline.

The J gene is TRBJ2-7, the V gene TRBV2, with 7 bases matching TRBD2. Germline lookup yields CDR1 SNHLY and CDR2 FYNNEI. The CDR3 consists of 15 residues. Trimming removed 0 bases from V and 3 bases from J; junction bases left unmatched: 5. The CDR3: CASSEAAGVHYEQYF. The DNA for the CDR3 is TGTGCCAGCAGTGAAGCGGCGGGAGTCCACTACGAGCAGTACTTC. Drawing the rest from reference TRBV2 and TRBJ2-7, the complete variable domain is EPEVTQTPSHQVTQMGQEVILRCVPISNHLYFYWYRQILGQKVEFLVSFYNNEISEKSEIFDDQFSVERPDGSNFTLKIRSTKLEDSAMYFCASSEAAGVHYEQYFGPGTRLTVT.

The genes are TRBV7-3 and TRBJ1-1, with D perhaps matching TRBD1 (6 bases). The V and J ends lost 5 bases and 4 bases respectively, with 17 bases between them. Germline CDR1 reads SGHTA; CDR2 reads FQGTGA. This CDR3 has 15 residues. CDR3 nucleotide sequence: TGTGCCAGCAGCCCCCTAGGGGGGGTGTCCACTGAAGCTTTCTTT. Residues: CASSPLGGVSTEAFF. Based on the CDR3 plus reference TRBV7-3 and TRBJ1-1, the full variable domain is GAGVSQTPSNKVTEKGKYVELRCDPISGHTALYWYRQSLGQGPEFLIYFQGTGAADDSGLPNDRFFAVRPEGSVSTLKIQRTERGDSAVYLCASSPLGGVSTEAFFGQGTRLTVV.

The V call is TRBV2, the J call TRBJ1-2, with D possibly matching TRBD1 (6 bases). The CDR3 covers 12 residues. CDR1 and CDR2 (germline): SNHLY, FYNNEI. V was clipped by 6 bases and J by 6 bases, with 11 bases between them. The CDR3 loop is CASRRTVDGYTF. The CDR3, as DNA: TGTGCCAGCAGGAGGACAGTAGATGGCTACACCTTC.

The chain is built from TRBV29-1 and TRBJ2-7, with D perhaps given as TRBD1 or TRBD2 (5 bases each). Trimming left V 4 bases short and J 3 bases short, with 16 bases between. In germline, CDR1 is SQVTM, CDR2 ANQGSEA. This CDR3 has 14 residues. This CDR3 reads CSVVEGPRIYEQYF. CDR3 in DNA: TGCAGCGTTGTAGAGGGGCCGCGGATCTACGAGCAGTACTTC.

The chain combines TRBV2 with TRBJ1-3; no clear D. Germline V CDR1 and CDR2: SNHLY, FYNNEI. The CDR3 has 13 residues. Trimming took off 6 bases at V and 0 bases at J, with 6 bases between the two ends. CDR3 sequence: CASREDSGNTIYF. As DNA, the CDR3 is TGTGCCAGCAGGGAGGACTCTGGAAACACCATATATTTT.

The rearrangement joins TRBV2 to TRBJ2-4; TRBD1 matches 8 bases. This CDR3 is 16 amino acids long. CDR1 SNHLY and CDR2 FYNNEI come from the germline V gene. The V gene end was trimmed by 6 bases and the J gene end by 3 bases; junction bases not matched to a gene: 10. CDR3 nucleotides: TGTGCCAGCAGCTTGGACAGGGCCCTTAGCAAAAACATTCAGTACTTC. It is translated as CASSLDRALSKNIQYF. The full variable domain, its missing parts supplied by reference TRBV2 and TRBJ2-4, is EPEVTQTPSHQVTQMGQEVILRCVPISNHLYFYWYRQILGQKVEFLVSFYNNEISEKSEIFDDQFSVERPDGSNFTLKIRSTKLEDSAMYFCASSLDRALSKNIQYFGAGTRLSVL.

This chain connects TRBV19 to TRBJ2-2, with 12 bases lining up with TRBD1. The V segment lost 5 bases and the J segment 6 bases; nucleotides outside the gene matches: 13. The CDR3 runs 18 residues. Germline V gene sequence: CDR1 LNHDA, CDR2 SQIVND (reference sequence). The CDR3 DNA is TGTGCCAGTAGTTCACCGGGACAGGGGGCCCCTCGGCCCGGGGAGCTGTTTTTT. Residues: CASSSPGQGAPRPGELFF.

This sequence joins TRBV30 and TRBJ2-3; 10 bases fit TRBD2. After removal of 4 bases from V and 6 bases from J, the junction contained 10 bases not matched to a gene. CDR1 is GTSNPN, CDR2 SVGIG, per germline (reference sequence). The length of the CDR3 is 15 residues. CDR3 region: CAWNPSGGAWDTQYF. CDR3 coding DNA: TGTGCCTGGAATCCCAGCGGGGGGGCCTGGGATACGCAGTATTTT.

The rearrangement uses TRBV5-1 and TRBJ2-7; D remains unclear. This CDR3 has 13 residues. Germline V gene data show CDR1 as SGHRS and CDR2 as YFSETQ. Trimming left V 3 bases short and J 3 bases short, with 10 bases between. The CDR3 loop reads CASSSGEDYEQYF. Here the CDR3 DNA reads TGCGCCAGCAGCTCCGGCGAGGACTACGAGCAGTACTTC.

The V call is TRBV30, the J call TRBJ2-7; possibly TRBD2 for D (5 bases). The germline V and J ends were trimmed by 3 bases and 1 base, with 7 bases remaining between them. The CDR3 covers 12 residues. Germline V gives CDR1 GTSNPN, CDR2 SVGIG (reference sequence). The DNA for the CDR3 is TGTGCCTGGAGGGTAGCGTCCTACGAGCAGTACTTC. Its protein product is CAWRVASYEQYF.

The table lists this clone with a few counts. This sequence joins TRBV5-1 and TRBJ2-7; the match to TRBD2 covers 9 bases. Trimming cost V 6 bases and J 2 bases; bases outside gene matches: 6. Germline V gives CDR1 SGHRS, CDR2 YFSETQ. CDR3 length: 14 amino acids. The chain's CDR3 is CASKWTSETYEQYF. For the CDR3, the DNA is TGCGCCAGCAAGTGGACTAGCGAGACCTACGAGCAGTACTTC.

CDR3 loop: CASSLGRGFEDYGYTF. CDR3 coding DNA: TGCGCCAGCAGCTTGGGTCGAGGGTTTGAGGACTATGGCTACACCTTC. The gene calls are TRBV5-1 and TRBJ1-2, with D uncertain. CDR3 length: 16 residues. Germline lookup yields CDR1 SGHRS and CDR2 YFSETQ. V lost 0 bases and J lost 3, with 15 bases in between.

V and J are TRBV7-9 and TRBJ1-2; 7 positions match TRBD1. Trimming at V came to 5 bases and at J to 8 bases, leaving 8 bases not matched to a gene. CDR1 and CDR2 from the germline V gene are SEHNR and FQNEAQ (reference sequence). The CDR3 length is 13 residues. CDR3 in DNA: TGTGCCAGCAGCCTCGACAGGGTGGGGGGCTACACCTTC. Encoded protein: CASSLDRVGGYTF.

J is TRBJ2-7 and V is TRBV6-1, with no clear D. Germline V gene lookup returns CDR1 MNHNS and CDR2 SASEGT. V lost 5 bases and J lost 1, with 6 bases in between. CDR3 length equals 12 residues. Here the CDR3 reads CASSLPSYEQYF. The CDR3, as DNA: TGTGCCAGCAGTCTACCGTCCTACGAGCAGTACTTC.

V and J are TRBV29-1 and TRBJ2-7; 7 bases line up with TRBD1. The CDR3 consists of 11 residues. Germline CDR1 SQVTM, CDR2 ANQGSEA. The V gene end was trimmed by 7 bases and the J gene end by 5 bases; junction bases not matched to a gene: 5. This CDR3 reads CSAGQSNEQYF. The DNA for the CDR3 is TGCAGCGCGGGACAGTCCAACGAGCAGTACTTC.

The chain links TRBV5-1 to TRBJ1-2, with 9 positions matching TRBD1. Germline assignment: CDR1 SGHRS and CDR2 YFSETQ. Trimming cost V 0 bases and J 5 bases; bases outside gene matches: 2. CDR3 length: 14 amino acids. In nucleotides, the CDR3 is TGCGCCAGCAGCTTGGTTGGACAGGGGTATGGCTACACCTTC. Translating gives CASSLVGQGYGYTF. The full variable domain, its missing parts supplied by reference TRBV5-1 and TRBJ1-2, is KAGVTQTPRYLIKTRGQQVTLSCSPISGHRSVSWYQQTPGQGLQFLFEYFSETQRNKGNFPGRFSGRQFSNSRSEMNVSTLELGDSALYLCASSLVGQGYGYTFGSGTRLTVV.

The rearrangement links TRBV27 to TRBJ1-2; D remains ambiguous. V dropped 5 bases and J dropped 1 base, with 8 bases sitting between them. This CDR3 has 13 residues. Germline assignment: CDR1 MNHEY and CDR2 SMNVEV (reference sequence). The CDR3 DNA is TGTGCCAGCAGTCCCAGAAATAACTATGGCTACACCTTC. Its protein is CASSPRNNYGYTF.

In its sample, this clone was seen a few times. V usage is TRBV9 and J usage is TRBJ1-2; D might be TRBD1 (5 bases). The CDR3 has 16 amino acids. Looked up from germline, CDR1 is SGDLS and CDR2 is YYNGEE. V was pared by 4 bases and J by 8 bases, with 24 bases between. CDR3 bases: TGTGCCAGCAGCCCCCGGGGGGGGGAGAGGGCGGGCGGCTACACCTTC. The encoded protein is CASSPRGGERAGGYTF.

The chain recombines TRBV5-1 with TRBJ1-4; 9 bases align to TRBD1. The CDR3 totals 15 residues. V lost 5 bases and J lost 4; bases outside the gene matches: 6. The germline V gene encodes CDR1 SGHRS and CDR2 YFSETQ. For the CDR3, the DNA is TGCGCCAGCAGGAACCGGGACAGGGATAATGAAAAACTGTTTTTT. Translating it yields CASRNRDRDNEKLFF.

A remark on this clone: A junction boundary mismatches the germline segment, possibly from a read error. The chain joins TRBV7-9 to TRBJ1-3; no clear D gene. Germline CDR1 reads SEHNR; CDR2 reads FQNEAQ (reference sequence). The CDR3 is 14 amino acids. The CDR3 nucleotides are TGTGCCAGCACCTTACTTTTCTCTGGAAACACCATATATTTT. Translating gives CASTLLFSGNTIYF.

V gene TRBV6-6 combines with J gene TRBJ2-5, with D perhaps TRBD1 (6 bases). The J call is in doubt because the DNA end fits TRBJ2-7 better. Germline V gene lookup returns CDR1 MNHNY and CDR2 SVGAGI (reference sequence). This CDR3 contains 14 residues. DNA of the CDR3: TGTGCCAGCAGTACAGGGAATTCGGGCAACGAGCAGTACTTC. Its translation: CASSTGNSGNEQYF.

The CDR3 DNA follows: TGTGCCAGCAGCTTGGGACAGGCCACCGGGGAGCTGTTTTTT. Its translation is CASSLGQATGELFF. V and J are TRBV7-9 and TRBJ2-2, with 8 bases identical to TRBD1. CDR1 and CDR2 from the germline V gene are SEHNR and FQNEAQ (reference sequence). This CDR3 has 14 amino acids. The V and J ends lost 3 bases and 4 bases, in that order; junction bases with no gene match: 1.